A single sample is the source of the 21 T cell receptor beta chains below, sequenced in a study of type 1 regulatory T cells (dated by TCRdb to the early 2020s). The antigens for these receptors are not known. TCRdb lists the instrument as Illumina MiSeq. The raw public data were reprocessed by TCRdb itself: fastp quality trimming at Q25, MiXCR clonotype calling, in-frame beta chains only. Records with the same CDR3 protein are collapsed into one entry carrying the most frequent genes and DNA. The sample table records around 69,000 distinct CDR3 sequences; around 60% of these occur just once. 7.6% of the sample is held by the ten biggest clonotypes. The sequencing sample was made of cultured T cells, either the whole culture or a sorted T cell fraction (not recorded which). Reading the label with the study, this specimen's cell subset or site is: Tr1-enriched cell product generated in vitro against host alloantigens. The receptors derive from a human donor in good health.

This clonotype was seen a few times. V gene TRBV7-2 combines with J gene TRBJ1-5, with 9 bases lining up with TRBD1. Germline values: CDR1 SGHTA, CDR2 FQGNSA. V trimming: 0 bases; J trimming: 0 bases; junction bases outside the gene matches: 9. The CDR3 is 19 amino acids. CDR3 protein: CASSLANRGRHYSNQPQHF. CDR3 DNA sequence: TGTGCCAGCAGCTTAGCTAACAGGGGGCGGCATTATAGCAATCAGCCCCAGCATTTT.

This chain's CDR3 is CASSLGQQETQYF. The CDR3 DNA sequence: TGCGCCAGCAGCTTGGGGCAGCAAGAGACCCAGTACTTC. The gene calls are TRBV5-1 and TRBJ2-5; no firm D call. CDR1 SGHRS and CDR2 YFSETQ come from the germline V gene. Trimming shortened V by 0 bases and J by 2 bases, and 5 bases separated the two germline ends. This CDR3 contains 13 residues.

V is TRBV28 and J is TRBJ2-7; 8 bases match TRBD2. In germline, CDR1 is MDHEN, CDR2 SYDVKM. V trimming: 3 bases; J trimming: 0 bases; junction bases outside the gene matches: 4. The CDR3 has 15 amino acids. The CDR3 region has the DNA TGTGCCAGCAGTTTGTCGGGAGGGTCCTCCTACGAGCAGTACTTC. Translated, it gives CASSLSGGSSYEQYF.

This clonotype has just a few counts. The chain has TRBV7-2 and TRBJ2-7, with D perhaps being TRBD1 or TRBD2 (5 bases each). CDR1 and CDR2 from the germline V gene are SGHTA and FQGNSA. This CDR3 region has 15 residues. V gave up 1 base and J gave up 5 bases, with 15 bases separating them. In DNA form, the CDR3 reads TGTGCCAGCAGCTTAGGGGGGACGGCCACCCACGAGCAGTACTTC. Its translation is CASSLGGTATHEQYF.

Here the CDR3 DNA reads TGTGCCATCAGTCCGCGACTAGCGGGAGGGCCCGGTGAGACCCAGTACTTC. Its translation: CAISPRLAGGPGETQYF. The chain couples TRBV10-3 to TRBJ2-5, with 14 bases lining up with TRBD2. The CDR3 sequence is 17 residues long. V lost 5 bases to trimming and J lost 5 bases; unmatched junction nucleotides: 10. Germline V gives CDR1 ENHRY, CDR2 SYGVKD.

The rearrangement uses TRBV10-3 and TRBJ2-2, with 7 positions matching TRBD1. Germline lookup yields CDR1 ENHRY and CDR2 SYGVKD. V shed 4 bases, J shed 6 bases, and the junction held 11 bases outside the gene matches. This CDR3 region has 16 residues. DNA for the CDR3: TGTGCCATCAGTGTGGAAAGGGGGCAACGGGCCGGGGAGCTGTTTTTT. Translating gives CAISVERGQRAGELFF.

The table lists this clonotype with a few counts. V usage is TRBV2 and J usage is TRBJ2-3; 11 nucleotides line up with TRBD2. The CDR3 has 13 residues. Trimming took 8 bases from V and 3 from J; bases not matched to a gene: 1. Germline-derived CDR1 and CDR2 are SNHLY and FYNNEI. The CDR3 sequence: CASSSGRTDTQYF. The DNA for the CDR3 is TGTGCCAGCTCTAGCGGGAGGACAGATACGCAGTATTTT.

This clonotype was seen more than once but under ten times. The chain carries TRBV9 and TRBJ1-2; TRBD1 aligns across 7 bases. Looked up from germline, CDR1 is SGDLS and CDR2 is YYNGEE. V lost 0 bases, J lost 6 bases, and 5 bases stayed unmatched. CDR3 length equals 14 residues. The DNA of the CDR3 is TGTGCCAGCAGCGTAGGGACAGGAAGAGATGGCTACACCTTC. Translated, it gives CASSVGTGRDGYTF.

The chain uses TRBV3-1 and TRBJ2-5; TRBD2 matches at 7 bases. Germline CDR1 reads LGHDT; CDR2 reads YNNKEL (reference sequence). The CDR3 runs to 14 residues. V lost 7 bases and J lost 2; bases outside the gene matches: 7. The CDR3 DNA reads as TGTGCCAGCACCCAGCGGGAATTACAAGAGACCCAGTACTTC. It encodes CASTQRELQETQYF.

This rearrangement joins TRBV20-1 to TRBJ2-7; TRBD2 matches 8 bases. The junction had 13 bases not matched to a gene; V was cut back by 0 bases and J by 6 bases. Looked up from germline, CDR1 is DFQATT and CDR2 is SNEGSKA (reference sequence). The length of the CDR3 is 16 residues. The CDR3 region has the DNA TGCAGTGCTAGAGATCGGAAGCGGGAGTCCTACCCCGAGCAGTACTTC. It yields the protein CSARDRKRESYPEQYF.

This chain joins TRBV18 and TRBJ2-2, with D possibly TRBD1 on 7 matching bases. The CDR3 runs to 15 residues. Germline V lookup: CDR1 KGHSH, CDR2 LQKENI. Trimming took 4 bases from V and 1 from J, leaving 10 bases between them. As DNA, the CDR3 is TGTGCCAGCTCACGCGGGACAGTGAACACCGGGGAGCTGTTTTTT. Amino acids: CASSRGTVNTGELFF.

The chain has TRBV6-5 and TRBJ2-1; 8 bases match TRBD1. V shed 6 bases, J shed 9 bases, and the junction held 10 bases outside the gene matches. The CDR3 runs to 14 residues. Germline V gene lookup returns CDR1 MNHEY and CDR2 SVGAGI. CDR3 bases: TGTGCCAGCAGGGAAATCACAGGGGGTCTTGAGCAGTTCTTC. It encodes CASREITGGLEQFF.

The count of this clonotype is one. V is TRBV7-2 and J is TRBJ2-2; 11 bases are shared with TRBD2. V gave up 4 bases and J gave up 2 bases; unmatched junction bases: 9. The length of the CDR3 is 18 residues. Germline V gene lookup returns CDR1 SGHTA and CDR2 FQGNSA. For the CDR3, the DNA is TGTGCCAGCAGCTCCGATAGCGGGAGGGCCGTTAACACCGGGGAGCTGTTTTTT. It yields the protein CASSSDSGRAVNTGELFF. Using reference TRBV7-2 and TRBJ2-2 for the parts outside the CDR3, the full variable domain is GAGVSQSPSNKVTEKGKDVELRCDPISGHTALYWYRQSLGQGLEFLIYFQGNSAPDKSGLPSDRFSAERTGGSVSTLTIQRTQQEDSAVYLCASSSDSGRAVNTGELFFGEGSRLTVL.

This clonotype has only one observation. The V and J genes are TRBV12-3 or TRBV12-4 and TRBJ2-7; 14 nucleotides match TRBD2. This CDR3 contains 15 residues. V shed 5 bases and J 5 bases; nucleotides not matched to a gene: 5. The chain's CDR3 is CASSVTSGRVDEQYF. The DNA of the CDR3 is TGTGCCAGCAGTGTGACTAGCGGGAGGGTGGACGAGCAGTACTTC.

V gene TRBV6-1 combines with J gene TRBJ2-3; D ambiguous. V was shortened by 7 bases and J by 0 bases, with 11 bases between the two germline ends. CDR3 length: 14 amino acids. The germline CDR1 and CDR2 sequences are MNHNS and SASEGT. CDR3 bases: TGTGCCAGCACAATGACCGGGAGCACAGATACGCAGTATTTT. This sequence encodes CASTMTGSTDTQYF.

The chain uses TRBV27 and TRBJ2-4, with D unclear. Germline CDR1 reads MNHEY; CDR2 reads SMNVEV (reference sequence). The ends were cut back, 0 bases at V and 3 bases at J, with 9 bases in the middle. The CDR3 covers 15 residues. CDR3 sequence reads: CASSLSVIGKNIQYF. The CDR3 DNA sequence: TGTGCCAGCAGTTTATCAGTAATAGGCAAAAACATTCAGTACTTC.

This clonotype was observed a handful of times. The chain joins TRBV6-4 to TRBJ2-3, with D maybe TRBD2 (6 bases). V dropped 0 bases and J dropped 0 bases, with 7 bases sitting between them. The V gene's germline CDR1 is MRHNA and CDR2 SNTAGT. CDR3 length equals 15 residues. The CDR3 loop reads CASSDSGLSTDTQYF. For the CDR3, the DNA is TGTGCCAGCAGTGACTCGGGACTTAGCACAGATACGCAGTATTTT.

The CDR3 spells CASSFGVRETQYF. CDR3 coding DNA: TGTGCCAGCAGCTTCGGGGTGAGGGAGACCCAGTACTTC. V is TRBV7-9 and J is TRBJ2-5, with D tentatively TRBD2 (5 bases). The CDR3 sequence is 13 residues long. In germline, CDR1 is SEHNR, CDR2 FQNEAQ (reference sequence). With 3 bases removed from V and 5 bases from J, the gap between germline ends came to 10 bases.

The table lists this clonotype with a few counts. This chain links TRBV7-9 with TRBJ2-3, with TRBD1 matching 7 bases. Germline CDR1 and CDR2: SEHNR and FQNEAQ (reference sequence). V was clipped by 4 bases and J by 4 bases; unmatched bases: 8. This CDR3 is built from 15 residues. CDR3 DNA sequence: TGTGCCAGCAGCTGGGACAGTTCTAAGGCAGATACGCAGTATTTT. This translates into CASSWDSSKADTQYF.

The rearrangement uses TRBV7-8 and TRBJ2-5; 10 bases agree with TRBD2. The CDR3 is 18 amino acids. Germline V lookup: CDR1 SGHVS, CDR2 FQNEAQ. The junction had 15 bases not matched to a gene; V was cut back by 5 bases and J by 3 bases. The chain's CDR3 is CASSPKNPRTSGKETQYF. The CDR3 coding sequence is TGTGCCAGCAGCCCCAAGAACCCACGGACTAGCGGAAAAGAGACCCAGTACTTC. Looking up the rest from reference TRBV7-8 and TRBJ2-5 gives the full variable domain: GAGVSQSPRYKVAKRGQDVALRCDPISGHVSLFWYQQALGQGPEFLTYFQNEAQLDKSGLPSDRFFAERPEGSVSTLKIQRTQQEDSAVYLCASSPKNPRTSGKETQYFGPGTRLLVL.

The rearrangement links TRBV6-6 to TRBJ2-3, with 7 positions matching TRBD2. This CDR3 is built from 18 residues. J was trimmed by 0 bases and V by 2 bases; bases with no gene match: 11. The germline gives CDR1 MNHNY, CDR2 SVGAGI (reference sequence). This CDR3 is CASSYGGTIPPSTDTQYF. In DNA form, the CDR3 reads TGTGCCAGCAGTTACGGCGGGACTATTCCCCCTAGCACAGATACGCAGTATTTT.